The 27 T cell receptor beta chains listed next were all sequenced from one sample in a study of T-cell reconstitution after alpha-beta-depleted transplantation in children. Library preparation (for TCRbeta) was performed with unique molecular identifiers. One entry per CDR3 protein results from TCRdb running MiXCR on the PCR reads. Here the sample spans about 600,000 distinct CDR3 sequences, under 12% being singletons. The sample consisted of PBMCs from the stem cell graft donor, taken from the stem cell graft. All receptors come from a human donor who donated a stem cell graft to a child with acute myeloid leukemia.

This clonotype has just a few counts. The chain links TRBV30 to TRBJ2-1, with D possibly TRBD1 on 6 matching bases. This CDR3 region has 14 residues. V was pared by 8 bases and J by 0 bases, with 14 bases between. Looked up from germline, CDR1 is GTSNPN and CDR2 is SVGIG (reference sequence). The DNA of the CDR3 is TGTGCCCGACAGGATTCGAGCTCCTACAATGAGCAGTTCTTC. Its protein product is CARQDSSSYNEQFF.

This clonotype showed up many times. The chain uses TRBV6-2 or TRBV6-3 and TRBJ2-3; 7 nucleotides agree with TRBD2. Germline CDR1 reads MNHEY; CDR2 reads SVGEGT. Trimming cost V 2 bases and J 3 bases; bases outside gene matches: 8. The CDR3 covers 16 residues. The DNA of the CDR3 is TGTGCCAGCAGTTACGGTGCGGGAGAGGCGACAGATACGCAGTATTTT. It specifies CASSYGAGEATDTQYF.

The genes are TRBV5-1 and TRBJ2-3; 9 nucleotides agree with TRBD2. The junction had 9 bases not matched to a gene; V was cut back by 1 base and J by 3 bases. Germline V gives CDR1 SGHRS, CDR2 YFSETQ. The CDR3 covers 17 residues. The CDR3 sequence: CASSLQAAGGPTDTQYF. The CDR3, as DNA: TGCGCCAGCAGCTTGCAGGCGGCGGGAGGGCCGACAGATACGCAGTATTTT.

Written as DNA, the CDR3 is TGTGCCACCAGCAGAGTGGCTCTAGCGACGAGCTCCTACAATGAGCAGTTCTTC. Translating it yields CATSRVALATSSYNEQFF. The J gene is TRBJ2-1, the V gene TRBV15, with a weak D call TRBD2 (6 bases). Germline V gene lookup returns CDR1 LNHNV and CDR2 YYDKDF (reference sequence). Between the trimmed V and J ends, which lost 1 base and 0 bases, there was a span of 16 bases. CDR3 length: 18 amino acids.

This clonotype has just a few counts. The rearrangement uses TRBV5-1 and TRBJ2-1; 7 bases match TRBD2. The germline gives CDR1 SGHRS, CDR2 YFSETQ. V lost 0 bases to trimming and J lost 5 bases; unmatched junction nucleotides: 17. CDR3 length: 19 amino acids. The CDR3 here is CASSLGSGGSGPTNNEQFF. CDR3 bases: TGCGCCAGCAGCTTGGGTTCTGGCGGGAGTGGACCCACAAACAATGAGCAGTTCTTC.

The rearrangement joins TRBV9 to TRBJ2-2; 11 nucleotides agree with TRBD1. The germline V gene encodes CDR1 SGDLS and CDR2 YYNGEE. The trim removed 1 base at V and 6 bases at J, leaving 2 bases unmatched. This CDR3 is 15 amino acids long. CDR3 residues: CASSVRDRGAGELFF. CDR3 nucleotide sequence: TGTGCCAGCAGCGTACGGGACAGGGGGGCCGGGGAGCTGTTTTTT.

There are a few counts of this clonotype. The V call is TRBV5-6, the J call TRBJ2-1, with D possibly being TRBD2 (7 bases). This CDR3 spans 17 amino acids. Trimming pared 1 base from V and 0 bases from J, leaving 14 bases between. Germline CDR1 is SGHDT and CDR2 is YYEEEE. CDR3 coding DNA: TGTGCCAGCAGCTTGTGGGGGGGGCAAAGCTCCTACAATGAGCAGTTCTTC. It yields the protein CASSLWGGQSSYNEQFF.

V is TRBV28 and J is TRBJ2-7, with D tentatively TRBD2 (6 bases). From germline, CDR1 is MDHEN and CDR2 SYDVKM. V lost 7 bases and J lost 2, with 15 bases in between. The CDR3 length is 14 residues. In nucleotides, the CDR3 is TGTGCCAGCAACCCCCAGCGGGCTGCCTACGAGCAGTACTTC. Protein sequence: CASNPQRAAYEQYF.

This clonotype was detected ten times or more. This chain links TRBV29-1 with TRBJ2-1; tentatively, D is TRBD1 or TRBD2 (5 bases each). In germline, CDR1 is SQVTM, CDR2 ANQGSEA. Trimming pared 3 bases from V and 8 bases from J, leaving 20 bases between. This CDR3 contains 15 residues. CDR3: CSVELGPPHRDEQFF. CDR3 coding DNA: TGCAGCGTTGAGTTGGGACCACCACATCGCGATGAGCAGTTCTTC.

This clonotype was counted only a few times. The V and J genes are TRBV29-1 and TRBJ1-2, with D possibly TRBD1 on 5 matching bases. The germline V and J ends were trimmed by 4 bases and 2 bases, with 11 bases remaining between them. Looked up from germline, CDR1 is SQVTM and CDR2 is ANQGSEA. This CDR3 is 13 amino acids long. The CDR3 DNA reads TGCAGCGTTGCGGTGGGGGGAAACTATGGCTACACCTTC. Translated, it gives CSVAVGGNYGYTF.

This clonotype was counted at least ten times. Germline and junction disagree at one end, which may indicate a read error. Here the CDR3 reads CASSLMTSGRLF. CDR3 coding DNA: TGTGCCAGCAGCTTAATGACTAGCGGGAGGCTCTTC. V is TRBV12-3 or TRBV12-4 and J is TRBJ2-1, with 13 bases matching TRBD2. CDR3 length: 12 residues.

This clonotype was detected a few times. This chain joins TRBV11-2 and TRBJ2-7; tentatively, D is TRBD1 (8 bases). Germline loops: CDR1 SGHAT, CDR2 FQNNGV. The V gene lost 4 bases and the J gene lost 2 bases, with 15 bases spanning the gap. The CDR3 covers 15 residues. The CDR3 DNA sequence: TGTGCCAGCAGCTCTAGACAGGGGAGGGCCTACGAGCAGTACTTC. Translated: CASSSRQGRAYEQYF.

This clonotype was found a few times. The CDR3 DNA reads TGCGCCAGCAGCTTGGAAGGGCCCGCAAACACCGGGGAGCTGTTTTTT. Its protein is CASSLEGPANTGELFF. The chain combines TRBV5-1 with TRBJ2-2; no firm D call. Germline lookup yields CDR1 SGHRS and CDR2 YFSETQ. V lost 0 bases, J lost 2 bases, and 11 bases lay in between. The CDR3 spans 16 residues.

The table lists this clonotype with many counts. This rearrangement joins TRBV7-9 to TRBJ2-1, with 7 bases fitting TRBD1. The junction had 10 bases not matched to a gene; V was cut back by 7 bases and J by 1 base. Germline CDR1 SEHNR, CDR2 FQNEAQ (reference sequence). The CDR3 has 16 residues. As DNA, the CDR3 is TGTGCCAGCATCATAACAGGGGCTGTTTCCTACAATGAGCAGTTCTTC. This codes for CASIITGAVSYNEQFF.

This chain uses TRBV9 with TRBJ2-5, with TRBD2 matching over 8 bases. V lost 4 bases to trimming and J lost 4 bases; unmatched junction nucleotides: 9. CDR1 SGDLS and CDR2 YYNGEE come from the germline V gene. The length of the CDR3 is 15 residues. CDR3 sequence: CASSPGGSLGETQYF. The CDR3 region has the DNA TGTGCCAGCAGCCCGGGGGGGAGCTTGGGAGAGACCCAGTACTTC. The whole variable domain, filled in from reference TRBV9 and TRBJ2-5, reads DSGVTQTPKHLITATGQRVTLRCSPRSGDLSVYWYQQSLDQGLQFLIQYYNGEERAKGNILERFSAQQFPDLHSELNLSSLELGDSALYFCASSPGGSLGETQYFGPGTRLLVL.

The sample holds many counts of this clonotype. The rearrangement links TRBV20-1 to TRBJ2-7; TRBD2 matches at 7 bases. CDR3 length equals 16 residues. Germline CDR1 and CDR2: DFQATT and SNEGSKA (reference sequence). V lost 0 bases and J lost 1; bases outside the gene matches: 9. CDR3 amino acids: CSARDRTSGRSYEQYF. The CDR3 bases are TGCAGTGCTAGAGATAGGACTAGTGGCAGATCCTACGAGCAGTACTTC.

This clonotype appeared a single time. This chain's CDR3 is CASSQPPPGRGGYTF. Here the CDR3 DNA reads TGTGCCAGCAGCCAGCCGCCCCCAGGGAGGGGTGGCTACACCTTC. The genes are TRBV3-1 and TRBJ1-2; a possible D gene is TRBD1 (5 bases). CDR1 is LGHDT, CDR2 YNNKEL, per germline (reference sequence). With 3 bases removed from V and 7 bases from J, the gap between germline ends came to 18 bases. The CDR3 has 15 amino acids. The whole variable domain, filled in from reference TRBV3-1 and TRBJ1-2, reads DTAVSQTPKYLVTQMGNDKSIKCEQNLGHDTMYWYKQDSKKFLKIMFSYNNKELIINETVPNRFSPKSPDKAHLNLHINSLELGDSAVYFCASSQPPPGRGGYTFGSGTRLTVV.

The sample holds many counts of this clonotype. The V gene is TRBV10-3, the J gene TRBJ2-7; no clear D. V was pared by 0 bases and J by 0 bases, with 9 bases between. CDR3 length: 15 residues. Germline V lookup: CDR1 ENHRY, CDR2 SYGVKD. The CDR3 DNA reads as TGTGCCATCAGTGAGTCGGGCAGCTACTCCTACGAGCAGTACTTC. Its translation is CAISESGSYSYEQYF.

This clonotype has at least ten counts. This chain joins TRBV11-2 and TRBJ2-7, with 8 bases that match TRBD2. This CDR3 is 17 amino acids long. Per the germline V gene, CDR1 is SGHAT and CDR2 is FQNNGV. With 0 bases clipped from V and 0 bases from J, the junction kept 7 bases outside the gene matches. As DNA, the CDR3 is TGTGCCAGCAGCTTAGAAGGGTCCAGCGGGAGCTCCTACGAGCAGTACTTC. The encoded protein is CASSLEGSSGSSYEQYF. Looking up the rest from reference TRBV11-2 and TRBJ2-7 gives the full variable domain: EAGVAQSPRYKIIEKRQSVAFWCNPISGHATLYWYQQILGQGPKLLIQFQNNGVVDDSQLPKDRFSAERLKGVDSTLKIQPAKLEDSAVYLCASSLEGSSGSSYEQYFGPGTRLTVT.

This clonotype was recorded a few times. The CDR3 nucleotides are TGTGCCAGCAGTTGGGCGAACAGGGGTGACATTCAGTACTTC. As protein: CASSWANRGDIQYF. V usage is TRBV6-2 or TRBV6-3 and J usage is TRBJ2-4; 7 bases agree with TRBD1. The ends lost 4 bases at V and 8 bases at J; junction bases unmatched: 8. The CDR3 spans 14 residues. Germline V gene data show CDR1 as MNHEY and CDR2 as SVGEGT.

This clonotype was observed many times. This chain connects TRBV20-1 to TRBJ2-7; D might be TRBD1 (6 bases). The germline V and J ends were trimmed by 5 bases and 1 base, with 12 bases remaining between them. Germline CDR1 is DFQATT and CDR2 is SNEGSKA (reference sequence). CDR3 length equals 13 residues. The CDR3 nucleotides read TGCAGTGCTCGACCAGACAGGTCCTACGAGCAGTACTTC. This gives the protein CSARPDRSYEQYF.

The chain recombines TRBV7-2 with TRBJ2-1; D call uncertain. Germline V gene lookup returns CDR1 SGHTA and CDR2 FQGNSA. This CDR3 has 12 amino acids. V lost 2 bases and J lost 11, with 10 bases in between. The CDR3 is CASSLSKDKQFF. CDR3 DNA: TGTGCCAGCAGCTTATCAAAGGATAAGCAGTTCTTC.

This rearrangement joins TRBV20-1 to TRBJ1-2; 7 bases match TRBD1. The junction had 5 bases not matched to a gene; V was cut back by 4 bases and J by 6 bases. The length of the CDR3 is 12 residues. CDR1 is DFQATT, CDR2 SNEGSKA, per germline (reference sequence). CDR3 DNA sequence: TGCAGTGCTACGGAGACAGGGAATGGCTACACCTTC. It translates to CSATETGNGYTF.

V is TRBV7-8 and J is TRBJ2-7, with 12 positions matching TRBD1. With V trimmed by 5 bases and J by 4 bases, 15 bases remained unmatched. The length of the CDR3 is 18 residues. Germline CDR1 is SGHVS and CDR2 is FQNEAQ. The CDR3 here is CASSPFSGTGGVSYEQYF. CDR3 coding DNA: TGTGCCAGCAGCCCCTTCTCCGGGACAGGGGGCGTAAGTTACGAGCAGTACTTC.

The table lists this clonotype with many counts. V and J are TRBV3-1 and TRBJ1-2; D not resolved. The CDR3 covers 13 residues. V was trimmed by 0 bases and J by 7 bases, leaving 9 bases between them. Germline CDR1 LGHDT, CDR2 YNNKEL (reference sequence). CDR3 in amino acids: CASSQDIRGGYTF. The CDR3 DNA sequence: TGTGCCAGCAGCCAAGATATTCGGGGTGGCTACACCTTC.

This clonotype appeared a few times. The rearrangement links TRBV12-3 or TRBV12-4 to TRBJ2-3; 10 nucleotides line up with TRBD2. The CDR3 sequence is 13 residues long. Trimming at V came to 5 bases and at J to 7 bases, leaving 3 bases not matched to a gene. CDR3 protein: CASSPLAGHTQYF. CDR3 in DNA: TGTGCCAGCAGTCCACTAGCGGGACATACGCAGTATTTT.

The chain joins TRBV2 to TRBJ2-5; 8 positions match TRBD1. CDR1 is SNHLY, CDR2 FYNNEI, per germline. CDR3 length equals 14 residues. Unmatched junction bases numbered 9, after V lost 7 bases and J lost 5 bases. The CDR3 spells CASTWTGSMETQYF. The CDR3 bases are TGTGCCAGCACCTGGACAGGGTCTATGGAGACCCAGTACTTC.